A single sample gave rise to the 23 T cell receptor beta chains below, sequenced in a study of blood T cells in healthy people across ages. PCR was performed a second time for about 7 to 12 cycles using a sample-barcoded 5' primer and a J-beta primer mix. MiXCR, run by TCRdb on the 5' RACE reads, gives a single entry per CDR3 protein. The top ten clones hold roughly 24% of a sample with 1.8 million or so distinct CDR3 sequences, approximately 40% of them seen once. The sequenced sample consisted of blood. The receptors originated from a human donor in good health.

The chain uses TRBV7-9 and TRBJ1-5; TRBD1 is a possible D gene (5 bases). The CDR3 runs to 16 residues. CDR1 is SEHNR and CDR2 is FQNEAQ in the germline V gene (reference sequence). V was shortened by 2 bases and J by 6 bases, with 17 bases between the two germline ends. CDR3 region: CASSLFKRGAIQPQHF. DNA for the CDR3: TGTGCCAGCAGCTTATTTAAGAGAGGGGCAATTCAGCCCCAGCATTTT.

Comments on this clonotype: A much larger clone lies a single base off, so this may be a read error. The rearrangement joins TRBV7-9 to TRBJ1-2; possibly TRBD1 for D (5 bases). Germline-derived CDR1 and CDR2 are SEHNR and FQNEAQ (reference sequence). Trimming pared 4 bases from V and 3 bases from J, leaving 12 bases between. This CDR3 spans 14 amino acids. DNA of the CDR3: TGTGCCAGCAGCTCCTGGGACGGCTACTATGGCTACACCTTC. Encoded protein: CASSSWDGYYGYTF.

This clonotype appeared a few times. This chain joins TRBV5-1 and TRBJ2-3, with 7 bases fitting TRBD2. In germline, CDR1 is SGHRS, CDR2 YFSETQ. The V gene end was trimmed by 0 bases and the J gene end by 2 bases; junction bases not matched to a gene: 6. The CDR3 runs to 16 residues. The CDR3 region is CASSLDLGLNTDTQYF. DNA for the CDR3: TGCGCCAGCAGCTTGGATTTGGGACTAAACACAGATACGCAGTATTTT.

In this sample, this clonotype turned up many times. The junction departs from germline at one end; a sequencing error may be responsible. The chain recombines TRBV7-2 with TRBJ2-5, with 9 nucleotides matching TRBD1. Germline CDR1 is SGHTA and CDR2 is FQGNSA. The CDR3 spans 15 residues. CDR3 residues: CASSLGTGYQETQYF. The CDR3 DNA follows: TGTGCCAGCAGTTTAGGGACAGGGTACCAAGAGACCCAGTACTTC.

The genes are TRBV7-2 and TRBJ2-4, with D unclear. V lost 2 bases, J lost 1 base, and 15 bases lay in between. CDR1 SGHTA and CDR2 FQGNSA come from the germline V gene. There are 17 residues in the CDR3. In nucleotides, the CDR3 is TGTGCCAGCAGCTTAAGTTCGGCAGAATGGGCCAAAAACATTCAGTACTTC. This encodes CASSLSSAEWAKNIQYF. Supplemented by reference TRBV7-2 and TRBJ2-4, the full variable domain reads GAGVSQSPSNKVTEKGKDVELRCDPISGHTALYWYRQSLGQGLEFLIYFQGNSAPDKSGLPSDRFSAERTGGSVSTLTIQRTQQEDSAVYLCASSLSSAEWAKNIQYFGAGTRLSVL.

This clonotype was counted only a few times. V usage is TRBV29-1 and J usage is TRBJ2-5; TRBD1 matches 9 bases. Germline loops: CDR1 SQVTM, CDR2 ANQGSEA. The length of the CDR3 is 14 residues. The V gene end was trimmed by 3 bases and the J gene end by 5 bases; junction bases not matched to a gene: 7. This CDR3 is CSVDVQGAGETQYF. DNA for the CDR3: TGCAGCGTTGATGTACAGGGGGCAGGGGAGACCCAGTACTTC.

This clonotype was picked up a small number of times. CDR3 in amino acids: CASRLTGSGANVLTF. CDR3 coding DNA: TGCGCCAGCAGGCTGACAGGGTCTGGGGCCAACGTCCTGACTTTC. The chain links TRBV5-1 to TRBJ2-6; TRBD1 matches 7 bases. The CDR3 has 15 residues. The trim removed 5 bases at V and 1 base at J, leaving 3 bases unmatched. Germline assignment: CDR1 SGHRS and CDR2 YFSETQ.

This clonotype has just a few counts. CDR3 protein: CATSRDRGGARPYGYTF. CDR3 bases: TGTGCCACCAGCAGAGATAGGGGGGGGGCGCGTCCCTATGGCTACACCTTC. The V call is TRBV15, the J call TRBJ1-2; a possible D gene is TRBD1 (6 bases). V gave up 0 bases and J gave up 4 bases, with 18 bases separating them. CDR1 is LNHNV and CDR2 is YYDKDF in the germline V gene (reference sequence). The CDR3 runs to 17 residues.

This clonotype appeared a few times. The gene calls are TRBV20-1 and TRBJ2-1; TRBD2 matches at 10 bases. Germline V gene lookup returns CDR1 DFQATT and CDR2 SNEGSKA (reference sequence). The CDR3 covers 20 residues. V shed 3 bases and J 3 bases; nucleotides not matched to a gene: 20. This chain's CDR3 is CSASRFGTSADRAYYNEQFF. CDR3 bases: TGCAGTGCTAGTCGATTCGGGACTAGCGCCGATCGAGCATACTACAATGAGCAGTTCTTC.

This sequence joins TRBV7-6 and TRBJ1-3, with 11 positions matching TRBD1. The CDR3 loop spans 16 amino acids. Germline V gene data show CDR1 as SGHVS and CDR2 as FNYEAQ. V gave up 4 bases and J gave up 2 bases; unmatched junction bases: 4. CDR3 sequence reads: CASSSWTGGTGNTIYF. Here the CDR3 DNA reads TGTGCCAGCAGCTCGTGGACAGGGGGCACTGGAAACACCATATATTTT.

J is TRBJ2-3 and V is TRBV20-1; 9 bases align to TRBD2. J was trimmed by 9 bases and V by 2 bases; bases with no gene match: 9. The CDR3 covers 14 residues. Germline values: CDR1 DFQATT, CDR2 SNEGSKA (reference sequence). CDR3 sequence (DNA): TGCAGTGCTAGAAGCGGGGGGACCTTCCAGACGCAGTATTTT. Amino acid sequence: CSARSGGTFQTQYF.

There are many counts of this clonotype. The genes are TRBV5-1 and TRBJ2-1; tentative D call: TRBD2 (7 bases). Per germline, CDR1 SGHRS and CDR2 YFSETQ. The CDR3 loop spans 15 amino acids. Trimming removed 2 bases at V and 4 bases at J, with 13 bases between. In nucleotides, the CDR3 is TGCGCCAGCAGCTTTGGGGGGGCAATATACAATGAGCAGTTCTTC. This encodes CASSFGGAIYNEQFF.

This clonotype was seen a handful of times. The chain's CDR3 is CSGDSGDEQYF. The CDR3 region has the DNA TGCAGCGGAGACTCAGGGGACGAGCAGTACTTC. The chain recombines TRBV29-1 with TRBJ2-7; D perhaps matches TRBD1 (6 bases). Deletions cut 7 bases from V and 5 bases from J, with 12 bases between. The CDR3 has 11 amino acids. Germline assignment: CDR1 SQVTM and CDR2 ANQGSEA.

This chain connects TRBV6-1 to TRBJ2-7; D is undetermined. The J call is in doubt because the DNA end fits TRBJ2-5 better. Germline-derived CDR1 and CDR2 are MNHNS and SASEGT. The CDR3 covers 14 residues. The CDR3 loop is CANGGSESWETQYF. The CDR3 nucleotides read TGTGCCAACGGTGGATCTGAATCGTGGGAGACCCAGTACTTC.

The rearrangement joins TRBV7-8 to TRBJ2-3; unclear D gene. V lost 7 bases to trimming and J lost 2 bases, with 19 bases between them. CDR3 length equals 16 residues. Looked up from germline, CDR1 is SGHVS and CDR2 is FQNEAQ. The CDR3 DNA follows: TGTGCCAGCACCCAGAGACGCCTCCCTTTCACAGATACGCAGTATTTT. Its protein is CASTQRRLPFTDTQYF.

This clonotype was observed once. V usage is TRBV7-2 and J usage is TRBJ2-3, with D hard to call. Germline V CDR1 and CDR2: SGHTA, FQGNSA. The V and J ends lost 2 bases and 4 bases respectively, with 13 bases between them. The CDR3 contains 15 residues. CDR3 sequence (DNA): TGTGCCAGCAGCTTACCTCATCCCATCGCAGATACGCAGTATTTT. This encodes CASSLPHPIADTQYF.

This clonotype was detected only a few times. This CDR3 is CASGLGTGVEQYF. In DNA form, the CDR3 reads TGTGCTAGTGGCCTGGGGACAGGGGTTGAGCAGTACTTC. The chain carries TRBV12-5 and TRBJ2-4, with 10 bases that match TRBD1. This CDR3 contains 13 residues. J was trimmed by 13 bases and V by 6 bases; bases with no gene match: 9. Per germline, CDR1 LGHNT and CDR2 FRNRAP.

The chain combines TRBV4-2 with TRBJ2-1, with 7 positions matching TRBD2. The germline V gene encodes CDR1 LGHNA and CDR2 YNFKEQ. The V gene end was trimmed by 4 bases and the J gene end by 8 bases; junction bases not matched to a gene: 8. This CDR3 spans 14 amino acids. CDR3 protein: CASSPGEAGDEQFF. The CDR3 region has the DNA TGTGCCAGCAGCCCGGGTGAGGCGGGGGATGAGCAGTTCTTC.

This clonotype was seen more than once but under ten times. V gene TRBV7-8 combines with J gene TRBJ2-5; 11 nucleotides line up with TRBD2. J lost 6 bases, V lost 7 bases, and 4 bases had no gene match. This CDR3 is built from 13 residues. Per the germline V gene, CDR1 is SGHVS and CDR2 is FQNEAQ. Here the CDR3 DNA reads TGTGCCAGCACTAGCGGGGGGTTAAAGACCCAGTACTTC. This codes for CASTSGGLKTQYF.

This clonotype was detected only a few times. The V call is TRBV29-1, the J call TRBJ2-5, with 10 nucleotides matching TRBD1. This CDR3 is built from 14 residues. The V and J ends lost 3 bases and 4 bases, in that order; junction bases with no gene match: 5. Germline assignment: CDR1 SQVTM and CDR2 ANQGSEA. The CDR3 nucleotides read TGCAGCGTTGAGACGACAGGGGGCTCAGAGACCCAGTACTTC. Translated, it gives CSVETTGGSETQYF.

This clonotype was recorded a few times. The genes are TRBV7-2 and TRBJ1-1; a weak D match, TRBD1 (5 bases). Germline CDR1 and CDR2: SGHTA and FQGNSA. The CDR3 is made up of 15 amino acids. Trimming pared 1 base from V and 2 bases from J, leaving 11 bases between. CDR3 loop: CASSLGPGHNTEAFF. The CDR3 DNA is TGTGCCAGCAGCTTAGGTCCAGGGCACAACACTGAAGCTTTCTTT.

V usage is TRBV20-1 and J usage is TRBJ1-2; possibly TRBD1 for D (6 bases). Germline assignment: CDR1 DFQATT and CDR2 SNEGSKA (reference sequence). The germline V and J ends were trimmed by 3 bases and 5 bases, with 16 bases remaining between them. CDR3 length equals 14 residues. The CDR3 sequence is CSARAGGEVYGYTF. CDR3 coding DNA: TGCAGTGCTAGGGCGGGGGGCGAAGTGTATGGCTACACCTTC.

This clonotype showed up just a few times. The chain combines TRBV29-1 with TRBJ2-1, with D maybe TRBD1 (6 bases). The CDR3 contains 15 residues. CDR1 and CDR2 (germline): SQVTM, ANQGSEA. The ends were cut back, 1 base at V and 7 bases at J, with 17 bases in the middle. The CDR3 sequence is CSVEVRVGAQNEQFF. As DNA, the CDR3 is TGCAGCGTTGAAGTGAGGGTGGGGGCCCAGAATGAGCAGTTCTTC.